The 3 T cell receptor beta chains reported below all come from one sample, sequenced in a study of identical twins. TCRdb ran MiXCR on the 5' RACE reads and lists one entry per CDR3 protein. The sample includes about 700,000 distinct CDR3 sequences, 5.5% to 6.5% seen only once; the top ten take about 1.8%. Sequenced material: naive T cells sorted from blood. Every receptor here comes from a man aged 18-30 years in good health.

This clonotype was counted at least ten times. The V gene is TRBV5-1, the J gene TRBJ2-2; no definite D call. Trimming took off 4 bases at V and 6 bases at J, with 13 bases between the two ends. This CDR3 is built from 14 residues. Germline assignment: CDR1 SGHRS and CDR2 YFSETQ. CDR3 sequence reads: CASSAFLESGELFF. Here the CDR3 DNA reads TGCGCCAGCAGCGCCTTCCTAGAATCCGGGGAGCTGTTTTTT.

The V gene is TRBV2, the J gene TRBJ1-5, with D unresolved. Trimming cost V 4 bases and J 0 bases, with 16 bases left between them. This CDR3 contains 17 residues. Germline CDR1 reads SNHLY; CDR2 reads FYNNEI. The CDR3 bases are TGTGCCAGCAGTGGAGTGCTTGCGACCCTTAGCAATCAGCCCCAGCATTTT. Protein sequence: CASSGVLATLSNQPQHF.

Many counts were recorded for this clonotype. This chain connects TRBV12-3 or TRBV12-4 to TRBJ2-3; possibly TRBD2 for D (5 bases). The CDR3 length is 15 residues. V was clipped by 6 bases and J by 6 bases, with 19 bases between them. The CDR3 region is CASSRGKGLEDTQYF. The CDR3 region has the DNA TGTGCCAGCAGCCGGGGAAAGGGCCTGGAGGATACGCAGTATTTT.